This TCR beta chain was observed in a study of T-cell reconstitution after alpha-beta-depleted transplantation in children. Study observations and caveats: From newly produced T cells came most of the T-cell counts and diversity one year after transplant.

The authors prepared the TCRbeta library with unique molecular identifiers. TCRdb ran MiXCR on the PCR reads and lists one entry per CDR3 protein. The sample has roughly 490,000 distinct CDR3 sequences, 10% to 12% seen once; the top ten hold approximately 14%. The CDR3 runs 13 residues. Germline assignment: CDR1 DFQATT and CDR2 SNEGSKA (reference sequence). Trimming shortened V by 4 bases and J by 4 bases, and 12 bases separated the two germline ends. This clonotype was counted at least ten times. Its specificity is unknown. The chain links TRBV20-1 to TRBJ2-3, with D uncertain. The origin of this receptor is a female patient under 10 years old who had a stem cell transplant for aplastic anemia, so the T cells may come from the graft donor. The source material was PBMCs, mostly from graft donor cells, sampled 180 days after TCRalphabeta/CD19-depleted stem cell transplant. Here the CDR3 DNA reads TGCAGTGCTATGAAAGGGCTAGCAGATACGCAGTATTTT. This translates into CSAMKGLADTQYF.